The 9 T cell receptor beta chains reported below all come from one sample, sequenced in a study of cytomegalovirus exposure and HLA in healthy donors. Researchers ran the PCR with 60 Vbeta and 13 Jbeta primers. Method: immunoSEQ multiplex PCR; TCRdb's copy keeps in-frame clones and lacks some. The table records approximately 82,000 clones, around 76% of them present only once. The material sequenced was PBMCs. Receptors originate from a woman in her fifties or sixties in good health and CMV-seropositive.

This clone was counted between two and nine times. V is TRBV18 and J is TRBJ1-2; 7 bases fit TRBD1. Germline V gene data show CDR1 as KGHSH and CDR2 as LQKENI. V trimming: 4 bases; J trimming: 5 bases; junction bases outside the gene matches: 1. This CDR3 is 12 amino acids long. The CDR3 nucleotides are TGTGCCAGCTCACAGGGGGCTTATGGCTACACCTTC. It codes for CASSQGAYGYTF.

The chain joins TRBV30 to TRBJ2-1, with 10 bases fitting TRBD2. Germline CDR1 and CDR2: GTSNPN and SVGIG (reference sequence). Trimming took 2 bases from V and 1 from J; bases not matched to a gene: 8. CDR3 length: 17 residues. The CDR3 coding sequence is TGTGCCTGGAGTCCACCTAGCGGGAGACCATCCTACAATGAGCAGTTCTTC. This translates into CAWSPPSGRPSYNEQFF.

V is TRBV28 and J is TRBJ2-4, with D possibly TRBD2 on 6 matching bases. Trimming stripped 3 bases from V and 6 bases from J, with 15 bases between. Germline V gene data show CDR1 as MDHEN and CDR2 as SYDVKM. This CDR3 is 15 amino acids long. CDR3 region: CASSLGGNRRNIQYF. CDR3 nucleotide sequence: TGTGCCAGCAGTTTGGGGGGTAATAGGAGAAACATTCAGTACTTC.

Here the CDR3 DNA reads TGTGCCAGCAGCTCCGGGAGACTGGAGACCCAGTACTTC. Its translation: CASSSGRLETQYF. J is TRBJ2-5 and V is TRBV7-2, with a weak D call TRBD2 (6 bases). V dropped 4 bases and J dropped 5 bases, with 11 bases sitting between them. Germline V lookup: CDR1 SGHTA, CDR2 FQGNSA. This CDR3 has 13 amino acids.

This chain links TRBV29-1 with TRBJ1-1, with a weak D call TRBD1 (6 bases). Trimming left V 2 bases short and J 5 bases short, with 9 bases between. CDR3 length: 12 amino acids. The V gene's germline CDR1 is SQVTM and CDR2 ANQGSEA. DNA of the CDR3: TGCAGCGTTGAACTCAGGGGAACTGAAGCTTTCTTT. Its translation is CSVELRGTEAFF.

There are a few counts of this clone. The J gene is TRBJ2-1, the V gene TRBV7-9; TRBD2 agrees at 9 bases. V was clipped by 3 bases and J by 1 base; unmatched bases: 10. This CDR3 comprises 18 residues. CDR1 SEHNR and CDR2 FQNEAQ come from the germline V gene (reference sequence). The CDR3 loop is CASSFPLQREESYNEQFF. CDR3 coding DNA: TGTGCCAGCAGCTTCCCACTTCAGCGGGAGGAGTCCTACAATGAGCAGTTCTTC.

The V and J genes are TRBV10-3 and TRBJ2-1; D possibly corresponds to TRBD1 (6 bases). The V end lost 6 bases, the J end lost 9 bases, and 21 bases lay between the germline ends. The V gene's germline CDR1 is ENHRY and CDR2 SYGVKD. This CDR3 spans 15 amino acids. The CDR3 DNA reads TGTGCCATCAGAATGACAGGACAGCACGAGTCTGAGCAGTTCTTC. Protein sequence: CAIRMTGQHESEQFF.

This chain joins TRBV29-1 and TRBJ2-7, with D perhaps matching TRBD1 (5 bases). This CDR3 comprises 12 residues. Looked up from germline, CDR1 is SQVTM and CDR2 is ANQGSEA. The V gene lost 6 bases and the J gene lost 6 bases, with 15 bases spanning the gap. CDR3 sequence (DNA): TGCAGCGTCCCCGACCTTACAGGCGAGCAGTACTTC. Encoded protein: CSVPDLTGEQYF.

This chain uses TRBV28 with TRBJ2-5; D perhaps matches TRBD1 (6 bases). V was cut by 8 bases and J by 9 bases, with 10 bases left in between. Germline V gives CDR1 MDHEN, CDR2 SYDVKM. The CDR3 consists of 10 residues. For the CDR3, the DNA is TGTGCCAGCGGAGCAGGGGCCCAGTACTTC. It is translated as CASGAGAQYF.